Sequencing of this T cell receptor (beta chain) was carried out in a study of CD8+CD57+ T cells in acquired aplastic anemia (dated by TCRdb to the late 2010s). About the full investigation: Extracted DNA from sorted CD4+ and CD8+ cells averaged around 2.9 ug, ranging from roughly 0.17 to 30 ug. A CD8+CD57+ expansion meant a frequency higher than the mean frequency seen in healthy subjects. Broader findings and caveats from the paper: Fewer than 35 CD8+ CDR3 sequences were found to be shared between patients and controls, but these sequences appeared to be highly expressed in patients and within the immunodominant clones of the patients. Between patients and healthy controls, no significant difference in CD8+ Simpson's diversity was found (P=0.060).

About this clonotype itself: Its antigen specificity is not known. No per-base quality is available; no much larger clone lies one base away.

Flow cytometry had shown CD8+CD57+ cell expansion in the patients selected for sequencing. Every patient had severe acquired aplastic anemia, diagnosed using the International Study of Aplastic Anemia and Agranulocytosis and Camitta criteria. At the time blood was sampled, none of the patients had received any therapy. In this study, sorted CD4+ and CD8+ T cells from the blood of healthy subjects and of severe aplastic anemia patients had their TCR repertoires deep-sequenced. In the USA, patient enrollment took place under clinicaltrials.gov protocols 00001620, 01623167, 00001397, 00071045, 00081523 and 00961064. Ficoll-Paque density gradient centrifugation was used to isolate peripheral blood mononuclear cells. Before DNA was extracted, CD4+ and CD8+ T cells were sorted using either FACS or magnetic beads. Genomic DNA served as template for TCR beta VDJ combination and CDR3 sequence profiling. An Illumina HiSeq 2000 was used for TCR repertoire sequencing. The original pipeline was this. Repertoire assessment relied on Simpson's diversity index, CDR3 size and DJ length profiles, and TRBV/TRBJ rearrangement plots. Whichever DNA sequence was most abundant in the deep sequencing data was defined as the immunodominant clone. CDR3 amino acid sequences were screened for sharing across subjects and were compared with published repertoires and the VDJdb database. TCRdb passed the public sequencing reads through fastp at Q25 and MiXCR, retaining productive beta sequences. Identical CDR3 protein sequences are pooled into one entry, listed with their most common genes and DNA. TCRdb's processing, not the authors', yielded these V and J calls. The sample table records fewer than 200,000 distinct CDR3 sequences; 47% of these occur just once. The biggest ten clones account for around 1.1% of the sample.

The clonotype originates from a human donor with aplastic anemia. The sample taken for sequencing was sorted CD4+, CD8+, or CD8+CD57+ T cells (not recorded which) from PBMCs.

The CDR3 protein: CASSTGGSRTDTQYF. The nucleotide sequence reads TGTGCCAGTAGCACAGGGGGGAGCCGAACAGATACGCAGTATTTT. The chain uses TRBV19 and TRBJ2-3; the junction holds 8 bases that match TRBD1. Taken from the germline V gene (reference sequence), the CDR1 and CDR2 loops are LNHDA and SQIVND. Here V drops 6 bases and J drops 3 bases, and the junction holds 8 bases not matched to any gene. The CDR3 holds 15 amino acids from the cysteine to the phenylalanine. Here the CDR3 DNA is all that survives: 45 bases in frame from base 1.